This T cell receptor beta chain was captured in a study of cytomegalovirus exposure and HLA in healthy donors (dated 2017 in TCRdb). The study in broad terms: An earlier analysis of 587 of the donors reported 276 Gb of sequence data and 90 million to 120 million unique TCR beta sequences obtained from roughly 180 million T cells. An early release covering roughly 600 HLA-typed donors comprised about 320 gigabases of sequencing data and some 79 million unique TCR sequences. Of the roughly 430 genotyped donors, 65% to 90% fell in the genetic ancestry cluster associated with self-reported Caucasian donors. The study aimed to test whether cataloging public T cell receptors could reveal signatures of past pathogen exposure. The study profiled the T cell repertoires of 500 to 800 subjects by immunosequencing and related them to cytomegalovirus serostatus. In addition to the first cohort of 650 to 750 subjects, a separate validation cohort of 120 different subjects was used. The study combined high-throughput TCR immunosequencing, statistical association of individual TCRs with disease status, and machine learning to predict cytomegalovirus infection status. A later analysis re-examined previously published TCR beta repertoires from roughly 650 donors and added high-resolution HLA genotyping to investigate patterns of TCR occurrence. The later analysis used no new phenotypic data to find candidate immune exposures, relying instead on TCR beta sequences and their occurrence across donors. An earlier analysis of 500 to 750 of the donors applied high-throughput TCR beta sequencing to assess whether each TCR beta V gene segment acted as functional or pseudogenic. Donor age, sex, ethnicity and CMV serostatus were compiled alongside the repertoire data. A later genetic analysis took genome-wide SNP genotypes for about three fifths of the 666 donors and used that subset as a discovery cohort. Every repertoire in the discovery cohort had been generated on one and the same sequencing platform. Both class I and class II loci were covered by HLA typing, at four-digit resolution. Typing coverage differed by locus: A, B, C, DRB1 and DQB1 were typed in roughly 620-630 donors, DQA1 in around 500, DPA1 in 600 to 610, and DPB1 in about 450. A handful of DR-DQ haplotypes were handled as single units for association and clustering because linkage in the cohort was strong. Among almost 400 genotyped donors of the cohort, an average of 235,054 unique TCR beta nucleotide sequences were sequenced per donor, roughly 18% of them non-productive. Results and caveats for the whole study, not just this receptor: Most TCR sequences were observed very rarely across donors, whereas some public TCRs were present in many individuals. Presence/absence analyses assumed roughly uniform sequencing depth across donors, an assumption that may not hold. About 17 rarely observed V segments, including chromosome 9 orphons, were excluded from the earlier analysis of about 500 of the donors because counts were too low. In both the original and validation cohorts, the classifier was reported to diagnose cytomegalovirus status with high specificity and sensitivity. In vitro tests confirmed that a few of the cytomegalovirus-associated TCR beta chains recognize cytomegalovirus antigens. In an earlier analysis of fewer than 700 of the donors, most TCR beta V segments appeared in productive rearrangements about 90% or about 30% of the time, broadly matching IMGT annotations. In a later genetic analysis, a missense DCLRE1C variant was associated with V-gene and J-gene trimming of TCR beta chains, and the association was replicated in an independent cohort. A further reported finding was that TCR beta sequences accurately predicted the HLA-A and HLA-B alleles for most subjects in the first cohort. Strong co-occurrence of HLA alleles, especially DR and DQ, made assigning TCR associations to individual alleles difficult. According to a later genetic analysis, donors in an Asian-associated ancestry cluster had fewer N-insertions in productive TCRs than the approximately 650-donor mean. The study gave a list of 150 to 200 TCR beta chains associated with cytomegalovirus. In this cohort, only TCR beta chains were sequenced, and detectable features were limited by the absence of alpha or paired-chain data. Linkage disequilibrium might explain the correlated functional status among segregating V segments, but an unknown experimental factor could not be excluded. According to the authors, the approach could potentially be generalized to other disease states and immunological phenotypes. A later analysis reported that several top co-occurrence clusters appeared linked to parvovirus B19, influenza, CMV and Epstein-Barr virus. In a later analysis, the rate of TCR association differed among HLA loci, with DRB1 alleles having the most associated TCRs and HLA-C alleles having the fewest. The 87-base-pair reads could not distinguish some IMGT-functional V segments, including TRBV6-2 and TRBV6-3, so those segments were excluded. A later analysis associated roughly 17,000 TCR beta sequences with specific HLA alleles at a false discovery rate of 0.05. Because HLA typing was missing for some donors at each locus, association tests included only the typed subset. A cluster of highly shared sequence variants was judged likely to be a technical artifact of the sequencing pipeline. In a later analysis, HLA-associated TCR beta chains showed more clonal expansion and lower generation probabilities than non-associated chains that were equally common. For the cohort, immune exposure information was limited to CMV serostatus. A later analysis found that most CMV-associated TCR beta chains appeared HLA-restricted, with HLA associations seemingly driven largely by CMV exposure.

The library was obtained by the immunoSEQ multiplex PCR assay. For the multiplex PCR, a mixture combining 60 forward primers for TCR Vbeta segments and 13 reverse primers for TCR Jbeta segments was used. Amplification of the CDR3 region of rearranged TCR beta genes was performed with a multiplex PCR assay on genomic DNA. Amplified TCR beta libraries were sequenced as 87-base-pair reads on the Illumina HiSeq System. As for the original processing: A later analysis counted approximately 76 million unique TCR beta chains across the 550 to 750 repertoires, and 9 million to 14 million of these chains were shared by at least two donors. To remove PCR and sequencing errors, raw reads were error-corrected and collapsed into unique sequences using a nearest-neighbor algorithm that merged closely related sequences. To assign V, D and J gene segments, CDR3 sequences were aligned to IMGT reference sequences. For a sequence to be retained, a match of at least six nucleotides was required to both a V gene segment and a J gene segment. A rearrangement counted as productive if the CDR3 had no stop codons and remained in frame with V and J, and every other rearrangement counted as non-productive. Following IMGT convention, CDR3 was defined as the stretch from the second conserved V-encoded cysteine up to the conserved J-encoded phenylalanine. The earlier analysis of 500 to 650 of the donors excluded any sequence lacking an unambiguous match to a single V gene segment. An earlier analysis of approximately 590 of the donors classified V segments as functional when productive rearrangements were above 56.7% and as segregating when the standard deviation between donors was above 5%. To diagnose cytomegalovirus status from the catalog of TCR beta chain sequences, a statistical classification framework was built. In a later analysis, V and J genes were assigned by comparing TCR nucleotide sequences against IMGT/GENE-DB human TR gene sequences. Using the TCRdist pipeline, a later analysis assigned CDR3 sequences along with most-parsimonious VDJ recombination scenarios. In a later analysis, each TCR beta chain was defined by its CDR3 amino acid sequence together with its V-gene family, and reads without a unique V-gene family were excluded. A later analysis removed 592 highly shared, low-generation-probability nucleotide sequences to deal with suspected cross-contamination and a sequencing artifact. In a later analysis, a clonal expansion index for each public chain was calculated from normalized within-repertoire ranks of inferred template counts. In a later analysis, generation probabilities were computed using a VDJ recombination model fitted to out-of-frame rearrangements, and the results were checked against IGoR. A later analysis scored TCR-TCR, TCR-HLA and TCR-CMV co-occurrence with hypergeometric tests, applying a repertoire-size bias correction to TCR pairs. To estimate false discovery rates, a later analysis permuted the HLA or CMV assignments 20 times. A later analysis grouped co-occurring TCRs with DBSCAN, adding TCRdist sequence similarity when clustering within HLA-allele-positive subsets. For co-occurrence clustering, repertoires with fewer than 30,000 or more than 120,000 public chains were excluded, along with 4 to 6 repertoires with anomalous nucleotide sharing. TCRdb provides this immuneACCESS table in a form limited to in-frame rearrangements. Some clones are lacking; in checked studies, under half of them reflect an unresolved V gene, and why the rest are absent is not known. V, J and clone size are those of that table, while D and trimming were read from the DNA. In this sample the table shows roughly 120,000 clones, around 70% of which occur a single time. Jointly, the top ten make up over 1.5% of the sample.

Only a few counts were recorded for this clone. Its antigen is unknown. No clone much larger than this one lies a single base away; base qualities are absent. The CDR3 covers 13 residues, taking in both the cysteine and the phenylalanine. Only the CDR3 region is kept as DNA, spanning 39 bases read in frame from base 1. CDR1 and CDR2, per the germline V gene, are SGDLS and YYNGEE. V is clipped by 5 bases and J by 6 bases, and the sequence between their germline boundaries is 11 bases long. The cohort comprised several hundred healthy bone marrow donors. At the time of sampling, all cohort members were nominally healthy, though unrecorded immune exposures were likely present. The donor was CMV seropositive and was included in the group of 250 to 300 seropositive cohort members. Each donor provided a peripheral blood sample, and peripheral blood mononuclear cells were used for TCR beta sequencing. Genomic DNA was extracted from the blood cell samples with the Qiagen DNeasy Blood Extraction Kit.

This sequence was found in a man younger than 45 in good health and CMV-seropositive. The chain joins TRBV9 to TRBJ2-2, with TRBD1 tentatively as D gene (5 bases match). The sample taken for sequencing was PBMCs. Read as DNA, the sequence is TGTGCCAGCAGAGAGGCAGGGTCCGGGGAGCTGTTTTTT. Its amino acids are CASREAGSGELFF.